Listed below are T cell receptor beta chains from one sample, sequenced in a study of blood T cell repertoires in COVID-19. The method was immunoSEQ multiplex PCR; TCRdb's version includes in-frame clones alone and lacks a portion of them. The sample includes fewer than 250,000 clones, 70% to 85% of them seen just once. Sequenced input: peripheral blood. The receptors stem from a woman aged 45-65 years with acute or convalescent COVID-19. The CDR3 runs from the conserved cysteine through the conserved F or W. D genes are given only for firm matches. Size values are once, few and many counts, or a class for expanded clones, and some rows have none.

V gene,J gene,clone size,D gene,CDR3 protein,CDR3 DNA
TRBV10-2,TRBJ1-2,.,.,CASSDRKKVDGYTF,TGCGCCAGCAGTGACAGGAAAAAAGTAGATGGCTACACCTTC
TRBV19,TRBJ1-5,few,.,CASSIVSGRDQPQHF,TGTGCCAGTAGTATAGTTTCAGGGCGCGACCAGCCCCAGCATTTT
TRBV10-3,TRBJ2-3,.,.,CATMTGSSDTQYF,TGTGCCACAATGACTGGCAGCTCAGATACGCAGTATTTT
TRBV6-5,TRBJ1-4,.,.,CASSYDRFGEKLFF,TGTGCCAGCAGTTACGACAGGTTTGGAGAAAAACTGTTTTTT
TRBV4-1,TRBJ1-1,few,TRBD1,CASSRGQGYTEAFF,TGCGCCAGCAGCCGTGGACAGGGGTACACTGAAGCTTTCTTT
TRBV3-1/TRBV3-2,TRBJ2-7,.,.,CASSQVPEEKQYF,TGTGCCAGCAGCCAAGTTCCAGAGGAAAAGCAGTACTTC
TRBV18,TRBJ2-7,.,.,CASSAGTGREQYF,TGTGCCAGCTCGGCAGGAACAGGGCGCGAGCAGTACTTC
TRBV9,TRBJ1-1,.,.,CASSVGLGLQNTEAFF,TGTGCCAGCAGCGTAGGTCTGGGGCTCCAGAACACTGAAGCTTTCTTT
TRBV11-2,TRBJ1-6,.,.,CASSPAQGSYNSPLHF,TGTGCCAGCAGCCCCGCCCAGGGGTCCTATAATTCACCCCTCCACTTT
TRBV18,TRBJ1-5,few,.,CASSPDDSQPQHF,TGTGCCAGCTCACCCGATGATAGTCAGCCCCAGCATTTT
TRBV28,TRBJ1-6,.,TRBD1,CASTPASGTGSSPLHF,TGTGCCAGCACCCCAGCATCCGGGACAGGATCTTCACCCCTCCACTTT
TRBV25-1,TRBJ1-1,.,TRBD1,CASSESLTGDYTEAFF,TGTGCCAGCAGTGAATCTCTGACAGGGGACTACACTGAAGCTTTCTTT
TRBV2,TRBJ2-1,few,.,CASKQRGGSRSSDEQFF,TGTGCCAGCAAACAAAGGGGTGGGTCTCGGAGTTCCGATGAGCAGTTCTTC
TRBV11-2,TRBJ1-6,few,.,CASSLGRGHSPLHF,TGTGCCAGCAGCTTAGGCAGGGGACATTCACCCCTCCACTTT
TRBV25-1,TRBJ1-4,.,.,CASSGSDSSNEKLFF,TGTGCCAGCAGTGGCTCCGACAGCTCCAATGAAAAACTGTTTTTT
TRBV9,TRBJ2-2,.,TRBD2,CASSVRGLAGTGELFF,TGTGCCAGCAGCGTCCGAGGTCTAGCGGGAACCGGGGAGCTGTTTTTT
TRBV3-1/TRBV3-2,TRBJ1-2,.,.,CASSQAQGYGYTF,TGTGCCAGCAGCCAAGCCCAGGGTTATGGCTACACCTTC
TRBV4-2,TRBJ2-7,.,TRBD1,CASSPRDRSTREQYF,TGTGCCAGCAGCCCGCGGGACAGGTCTACGCGCGAGCAGTACTTC